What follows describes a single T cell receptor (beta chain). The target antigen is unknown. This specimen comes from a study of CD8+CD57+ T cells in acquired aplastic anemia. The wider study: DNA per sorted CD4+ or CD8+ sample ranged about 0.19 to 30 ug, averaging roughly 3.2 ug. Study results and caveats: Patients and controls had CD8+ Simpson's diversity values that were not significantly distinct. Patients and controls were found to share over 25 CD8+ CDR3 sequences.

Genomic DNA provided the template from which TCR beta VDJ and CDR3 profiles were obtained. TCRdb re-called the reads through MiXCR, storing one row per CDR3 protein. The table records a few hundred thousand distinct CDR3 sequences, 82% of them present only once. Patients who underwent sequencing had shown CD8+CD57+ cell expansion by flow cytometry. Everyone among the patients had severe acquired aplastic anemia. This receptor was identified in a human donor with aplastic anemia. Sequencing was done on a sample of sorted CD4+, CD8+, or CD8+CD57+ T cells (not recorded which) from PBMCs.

The CDR3 spells CASSLEPTGNEQFF. CDR3 bases: TGTGCCAGCAGCTTAGAGCCCACAGGCAATGAGCAGTTCTTC. The chain has TRBV11-3 and TRBJ2-1, with a tentative D call TRBD1 (5 bases). The germline V and J ends were trimmed by 0 bases and 6 bases, with 9 bases remaining between them. There are 14 residues in the CDR3. The V gene's germline CDR1 is SGHNT and CDR2 YENEEA.